The rows below give T cell receptor beta chains drawn from one sample of a study of Graves' ophthalmopathy and Graves' hyperthyroidism. TCRdb used MiXCR to reprocess the multiplex PCR reads, holding one entry per CDR3 protein. This sample has fewer than 650,000 distinct CDR3 sequences; around a fifth occur once, and the top ten carry about 6.6%. The sequencing input was peripheral blood. The source is a woman aged 18-29 years with stable Graves' hyperthyroidism. Some clones in this sample may be carry-over from other donors' samples. The CDR3 runs from the conserved cysteine through the conserved F or W. A D gene is named only where the DNA matches it firmly. For some rows the clone size is stated as once, few or many, or as a class when expanded; others skip it.

TRBJ2-7,-,TRBD1,TRBV19,TGTGCCAGTAGTATGGGGACAGGGGGGCCCTACGAGCAGTACTTC,CASSMGTGGPYEQYF
TRBJ2-5,many,-,TRBV30,TGTGCCTGGCGGGACACTAAATCCAAAGAGACCCAGTACTTC,CAWRDTKSKETQYF
TRBJ2-7,many,-,TRBV7-3,TGTGCCAGCAGCCTCCAAGTCGCCCCTAACGGCGAGCAGTACTTC,CASSLQVAPNGEQYF
TRBJ2-2,few,TRBD1,TRBV30,TGTGCCTCAACCGGGACAGGGGGCACCGGGGAGCTGTTTTTT,CASTGTGGTGELFF
TRBJ1-1,few,-,TRBV2,TGTGCCAGCAGTGAAATGAGAGGGGGTGAAGCTTTCTTT,CASSEMRGGEAFF
TRBJ1-1,many,-,TRBV20-1,TGCAGTGCTAGAGCCCTCGGACATTTGAACACTGAAGCTTTCTTT,CSARALGHLNTEAFF
TRBJ2-7,-,TRBD2,TRBV12-3/TRBV12-4,TGTGCCAGCAAGTCCGGGACTAGCGCAACCTACGAGCAGTACTTC,CASKSGTSATYEQYF
TRBJ2-5,-,TRBD2,TRBV15,TGTGCCACCAGCAGAGATTACGGGACTAGCGGGGGGAAAAAAGAGACCCAGTACTTC,CATSRDYGTSGGKKETQYF
TRBJ2-5,many,TRBD2,TRBV5-1,TGCGCCAGCAGCCCCTCTGCATTAGCGGGGGGCGAGACCCAGTACTTC,CASSPSALAGGETQYF
TRBJ1-1,-,-,TRBV2,TGTGCCAGCAGCCTCCTACGGCTGAACACTGAAGCTTTCTTT,CASSLLRLNTEAFF
TRBJ1-2,many,-,TRBV7-9,TGTGCCAGCAGCTTGGAGGGTTGGATCGGTGGCTACACCTTC,CASSLEGWIGGYTF
TRBJ2-2,-,-,TRBV12-3/TRBV12-4,TGTGCCAGCAGGCCGGGACCTAACACCGGGGAGCTGTTTTTT,CASRPGPNTGELFF
TRBJ2-7,many,-,TRBV28,TGTGCCAGCAGTTTAGAAGGGGTCAACAACTACGAGCAGTACTTC,CASSLEGVNNYEQYF
TRBJ1-6,many,TRBD1,TRBV12-3/TRBV12-4,TGTGCCAGCAGGGGACAGGGGAGTATTAATTCACCCCTCCACTTT,CASRGQGSINSPLHF
TRBJ1-6,few,-,TRBV18,TGCGCCAGCTCACCAAGCGCGAATTCACCCCTCCACTTT,CASSPSANSPLHF
TRBJ2-2,-,-,TRBV6-1,TGTGCCAGCACCAAACCCGAACATACCGGGGAGCTGTTTTTT,CASTKPEHTGELFF
TRBJ2-7,many,TRBD1,TRBV27,TGTGCCAGCAGTCCCAGGGGGCTTGGGGACTACGAGCAGTACTTC,CASSPRGLGDYEQYF
TRBJ1-1,-,-,TRBV2,TGTGCCAGCAGCGCAAACAGAGATGAAGCTTTCTTT,CASSANRDEAFF
TRBJ1-6,many,-,TRBV27,TGTGCCAGCAGTATGGGGGTATGGTCACCCCTCCACTTT,CASSMGVWSPLHF
TRBJ1-1,few,TRBD1,TRBV18,TGTGCCAGCTCACCCTTGATGGACAGGGGAAACACTGAAGCTTTCTTT,CASSPLMDRGNTEAFF
TRBJ1-6,few,TRBD1,TRBV6-1,TGTGCCTGCAGTGTAATCGCCGGGACAGCAAATTCACCCCTCCACTTT,CACSVIAGTANSPLHF
TRBJ2-4,many,-,TRBV28,TGTGCCAGCAGTTTAGAGGGTTCGAGGTACTTC,CASSLEGSRYF
TRBJ2-2,-,-,TRBV12-3/TRBV12-4,TGTGCCAGCAGTTCGACGCACGCGAACACCGGGGAGCTGTTTTTT,CASSSTHANTGELFF
TRBJ2-5,few,-,TRBV7-9,TGTGCCAGCAGCCACCTCCGTCCGAGGGGGCAAGAGACCCAGTACTTC,CASSHLRPRGQETQYF
TRBJ2-7,-,TRBD1,TRBV11-2,TGTGCCAGCAGCTTAGACTTCCGGGACAGGGGCCACGAGCAGTACTTC,CASSLDFRDRGHEQYF
TRBJ2-7,many,-,TRBV9,TGTGCCAGCAGCCCCGCGATCGGGACCCCATCGAGGGAGCAGTACTTC,CASSPAIGTPSREQYF
TRBJ2-7,many,TRBD1,TRBV6-5,TGTGCCAGCAGTTTATCCGGGACAGTCTCCTACGAGCAGTACTTC,CASSLSGTVSYEQYF
TRBJ1-5,many,-,TRBV12-3/TRBV12-4,TGTGCCAGCAGCCCCGAGGGGCTGGGCAATCAGCCCCAGCATTTT,CASSPEGLGNQPQHF
TRBJ1-1,-,-,TRBV15,TGTGCCACCAGCAGGGCTAGGGGGGGTTGGTCTGAAGCTTTCTTT,CATSRARGGWSEAFF
TRBJ2-7,-,-,TRBV6-2/TRBV6-3,TGTGCCAGCAGTTATTTGCCTATGACAGCGGGCATGTACGAGCAGTACTTC,CASSYLPMTAGMYEQYF
TRBJ2-7,-,-,TRBV28,TGTGCCAGCAGCCACAGGGTTTACGAGCAGTACTTC,CASSHRVYEQYF
TRBJ2-4,many,TRBD1,TRBV6-5,TGTGCCAGCAAACCGGGACAGGGGCGCGATCGAGCCAAAAACATTCAGTACTTC,CASKPGQGRDRAKNIQYF
TRBJ1-2,-,TRBD1,TRBV30,TGTGCCTGGACCCTACAGGGGGCGAGGAATGGCTACACCTTC,CAWTLQGARNGYTF
TRBJ1-2,-,-,TRBV28,TGTGCCAGCAGTGAGCCGCCCGCTAACTATGGCTACACCTTC,CASSEPPANYGYTF
TRBJ2-7,-,TRBD2,TRBV6-5,TGTGCCAGCAGTTACGGCCTAGGGAGGGACGAGCAGTACTTC,CASSYGLGRDEQYF
TRBJ1-1,-,-,TRBV19,TGTGCCAGTAGTCCCGGGGGGTACACTGAAGCTTTCTTT,CASSPGGYTEAFF
TRBJ1-5,many,-,TRBV12-3/TRBV12-4,TGTGCCAGCAGCTTGAGCCGGCACGTTAAGCCCCAGCATTTT,CASSLSRHVKPQHF
TRBJ2-7,-,-,TRBV7-8,TGTGCCAGCAAAGCGGCAAGGAGCTCCTACGAGCAGTACTTC,CASKAARSSYEQYF
TRBJ1-6,many,-,TRBV12-3/TRBV12-4,TGTGCCAGCAGTTTAGGGGTGTCCCCTAATTCACCCCTCCACTTT,CASSLGVSPNSPLHF
TRBJ2-5,many,TRBD2,TRBV24-1,TGTGCCACCAGTGACCGAACGACTAGCGGGACACAAGAGACCCAGTACTTC,CATSDRTTSGTQETQYF
TRBJ1-1,many,-,TRBV3-1,TGTGCCAGCAGCCTCGAGGACCGACCCAACACTGAAGCTTTCTTT,CASSLEDRPNTEAFF
TRBJ2-5,many,TRBD1,TRBV24-1,TGTGCCACCAGTCCCCTGGGGCAGGGGGCTGGTGAGACCCAGTACTTC,CATSPLGQGAGETQYF
TRBJ1-1,-,-,TRBV19,TGTGCCAGTAGTGGAACGGACAGACAGCCCGGGGAGAACACTGAAGCTTTCTTT,CASSGTDRQPGENTEAFF
TRBJ2-7,many,-,TRBV28,TGTGCCAGCAGTTTATTGTATCTGGACAACTCCTACGAGCAGTACTTC,CASSLLYLDNSYEQYF
TRBJ1-2,many,TRBD1,TRBV6-1,TGTGCCAGCAGGGGACAGGGGGCTGTCTATGGCTACACCTTC,CASRGQGAVYGYTF
TRBJ2-7,many,TRBD2,TRBV20-1,TGCAGTGCTAGGCAGGGACTATCCTACGAGCAGTACTTC,CSARQGLSYEQYF
TRBJ2-2,many,-,TRBV27,TGTGCCAGCAGCCCTTTCTTCCCCGGGGAGCTGTTTTTT,CASSPFFPGELFF
TRBJ2-7,many,-,TRBV9,TGTGCCATACCCCGGGCTAACTACGAGCAGTACTTC,CAIPRANYEQYF
TRBJ1-6,many,-,TRBV12-3/TRBV12-4,TGTGCCAGCAGTACCACAGGGAGTTGGTCACCCCTCCACTTT,CASSTTGSWSPLHF
TRBJ1-1,many,-,TRBV7-3,TGTGCCAGCAGCTCTTTTATGGGGGCTGAAGCTTTCTTT,CASSSFMGAEAFF
TRBJ2-7,many,-,TRBV10-3,TGTGCCATCAGTGATCTGGCACAAACCCTTCACGAGCAGTACTTC,CAISDLAQTLHEQYF
TRBJ1-1,many,-,TRBV5-1,TGCGCCAGCAGCTGGCGGACGAGCATGAACACTGAAGCTTTCTTT,CASSWRTSMNTEAFF
TRBJ2-5,few,-,TRBV29-1,TGCAGCGTGGACGCGAGTTGGGCCCAAGAGACCCAGTACTTC,CSVDASWAQETQYF
TRBJ1-5,-,-,TRBV20-1,TGCAGTGCTAGAGACTGGACCGGGGGGCCCAATCAGCCCCAGCATTTT,CSARDWTGGPNQPQHF